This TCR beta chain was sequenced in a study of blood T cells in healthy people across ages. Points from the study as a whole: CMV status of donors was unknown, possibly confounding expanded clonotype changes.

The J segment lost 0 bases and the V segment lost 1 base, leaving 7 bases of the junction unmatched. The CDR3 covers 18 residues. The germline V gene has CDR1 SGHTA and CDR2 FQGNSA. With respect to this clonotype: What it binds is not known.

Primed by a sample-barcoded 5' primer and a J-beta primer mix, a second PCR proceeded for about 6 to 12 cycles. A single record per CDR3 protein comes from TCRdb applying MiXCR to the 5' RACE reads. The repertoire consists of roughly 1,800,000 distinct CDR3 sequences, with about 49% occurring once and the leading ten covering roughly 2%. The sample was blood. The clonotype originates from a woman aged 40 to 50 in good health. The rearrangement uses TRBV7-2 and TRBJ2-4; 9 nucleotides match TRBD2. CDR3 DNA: TGTGCCAGCAGCTTAGTAACTAGCGGGCGGCTAGCCAAAAACATTCAGTACTTC. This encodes CASSLVTSGRLAKNIQYF.